The 27 T cell receptor beta chains presented below share a single source sample, sequenced in a study of T cells in Graves' hyperthyroidism and ophthalmopathy. RNA transcripts provided the source from which TCR beta CDR3 regions were amplified. With the HTBI primer set, the TCR CDR3 went through a first round of RT-PCR. TCRdb fed the multiplex PCR reads into MiXCR, producing one record per CDR3 protein. The sample carries 300,000 to 350,000 distinct CDR3 sequences, approximately 16% recorded once. The sample comprised blood. These receptor sequences come from a man aged 25-45 years with Graves' hyperthyroidism.

The chain uses TRBV19 and TRBJ2-1, with D perhaps being TRBD1 or TRBD2 (5 bases each). Germline loops: CDR1 LNHDA, CDR2 SQIVND (reference sequence). V lost 4 bases, J lost 0 bases, and 16 bases lay in between. The CDR3 has 17 residues. CDR3 amino acids: CASSTTRGGLSYNEQFF. Written as DNA, the CDR3 is TGTGCCAGTAGTACCACTCGGGGCGGACTCTCCTACAATGAGCAGTTCTTC.

This rearrangement joins TRBV13 to TRBJ2-3, with D tentatively TRBD2 (6 bases). Trimming left V 3 bases short and J 6 bases short, with 31 bases between. Germline lookup yields CDR1 PRHDT and CDR2 FYEKMQ (reference sequence). This CDR3 spans 20 amino acids. For the CDR3, the DNA is TGTGCCAGCAGCTTCTATTTTGAACCATTTTTGGGCGGGATTTCGGATACGCAGTATTTT. Translating it yields CASSFYFEPFLGGISDTQYF.

This clonotype was detected ten times or more. This sequence joins TRBV29-1 and TRBJ2-5; 7 bases map to TRBD1. The CDR3 length is 12 residues. CDR1 and CDR2 (germline): SQVTM, ANQGSEA. V trimming: 6 bases; J trimming: 5 bases; junction bases outside the gene matches: 6. The DNA for the CDR3 is TGCAGCGTGGAACAGGGGTTGGAGACCCAGTACTTC. Translation: CSVEQGLETQYF.

This clonotype occurred many times. V is TRBV7-9 and J is TRBJ2-1; 8 positions agree with TRBD2. Germline trimming cut 4 bases from V and 4 bases from J; bases unmatched to any gene: 9. The CDR3 extends over 16 amino acids. From germline, CDR1 is SEHNR and CDR2 FQNEAQ (reference sequence). Here the CDR3 DNA reads TGTGCCAGCAGCTCCTGGGAGGGACTAGAGTACAATGAGCAGTTCTTC. It translates to CASSSWEGLEYNEQFF.

This clonotype was counted between two and nine times. J is TRBJ2-1 and V is TRBV20-1, with D perhaps TRBD1 or TRBD2 (5 bases each). The ends were cut back, 0 bases at V and 7 bases at J, with 19 bases in the middle. The CDR3 has 16 residues. Germline loops: CDR1 DFQATT, CDR2 SNEGSKA (reference sequence). Written as DNA, the CDR3 is TGCAGTGCTAGAGATCTCGCAGGGAGATTGGGGAATGAGCAGTTCTTC. Translation: CSARDLAGRLGNEQFF.

This clonotype was found many times. This chain connects TRBV7-9 to TRBJ2-2; either TRBD1 or TRBD2 may fit D (6 bases each). Germline V gene sequence: CDR1 SEHNR, CDR2 FQNEAQ (reference sequence). The ends were cut back, 6 bases at V and 4 bases at J, with 27 bases in the middle. The CDR3 has 19 residues. The CDR3 here is CASSLRPYVRGGGTGELFF. The DNA for the CDR3 is TGTGCCAGCAGTTTACGTCCTTACGTCAGGGGAGGAGGCACCGGGGAGCTGTTTTTT.

A note on this clonotype: A read error may be the cause here, since a much bigger clone is one base away. The gene calls are TRBV28 and TRBJ2-4, with a weak D call TRBD2 (5 bases). The CDR3 is 12 residues long. CDR1 is MDHEN, CDR2 SYDVKM, per germline. CDR3: CVSGNLINIQYF. CDR3 DNA: TGTGTCAGCGGAAACTTAATAAACATTCAGTACTTC. The entire variable domain, with the rest obtained from reference TRBV28 and TRBJ2-4, is as follows: DVKVTQSSRYLVKRTGEKVFLECVQDMDHENMFWYRQDPGLGLRLIYFSYDVKMKEKGDIPEGYSVSREKKERFSLILESASTNQTSMYLCVSGNLINIQYFGAGTRLSVL.

On this clonotype itself: A much larger clone differs by one base, so this may be a read error. The chain links TRBV7-3 to TRBJ2-3; maybe TRBD1 (7 bases). Germline lookup yields CDR1 SGHTA and CDR2 FQGTGA. The CDR3 spans 14 residues. The CDR3 sequence: CASSARLGTDAQYF. CDR3 in DNA: TGTGCCAGCAGCGCGAGACTAGGGACAGATGCGCAGTATTTT.

This clonotype was observed at least ten times. The chain carries TRBV6-6 and TRBJ2-7; D call uncertain. Germline assignment: CDR1 MNHNY and CDR2 SVGAGI (reference sequence). Trimming took off 2 bases at V and 2 bases at J, with 7 bases between the two ends. The length of the CDR3 is 13 residues. The CDR3 DNA is TGTGCCAGCAGTTACCCAGGAACCTACGAGCAGTACTTC. This codes for CASSYPGTYEQYF.

This clonotype has ten or more counts. The chain recombines TRBV11-2 with TRBJ2-1; perhaps TRBD2 as D (6 bases). CDR3 length: 17 residues. The V end lost 4 bases, the J end lost 1 base, and 17 bases lay between the germline ends. Looked up from germline, CDR1 is SGHAT and CDR2 is FQNNGV. The CDR3 protein is CASSSLTSWSSYNEQFF. The CDR3 DNA reads TGTGCCAGCAGCTCGCTTACTAGCTGGAGTTCCTACAATGAGCAGTTCTTC.

The rearrangement links TRBV5-4 to TRBJ2-4; the D call may be TRBD1 or TRBD2 (6 bases each). Trimming stripped 4 bases from V and 8 bases from J, with 22 bases between. This CDR3 spans 16 amino acids. Germline V gene sequence: CDR1 SGHNT, CDR2 YYREEE (reference sequence). CDR3 protein: CASSATLGGMLDIQYF. CDR3 DNA: TGTGCCAGCAGCGCCACCCTCGGGGGCATGTTAGACATTCAGTACTTC.

This clonotype was seen a handful of times. The rearrangement joins TRBV27 to TRBJ1-6; no clear D gene. CDR1 and CDR2 (germline): MNHEY, SMNVEV (reference sequence). Deletions cut 6 bases from V and 3 bases from J, with 12 bases between. The CDR3 is 15 residues long. The CDR3 region has the DNA TGTGCCAGCAGACTCGCGTTTGACTATAATTCACCCCTCCACTTT. It encodes CASRLAFDYNSPLHF.

This clonotype came up many times. The chain carries TRBV11-2 and TRBJ2-3; D remains ambiguous. The CDR3 runs to 13 residues. In germline, CDR1 is SGHAT, CDR2 FQNNGV. Trimming pared 5 bases from V and 0 bases from J, leaving 6 bases between. The CDR3 loop is CASSVPSTDTQYF. CDR3 DNA: TGTGCCAGCAGCGTCCCTAGCACAGATACGCAGTATTTT.

This clonotype was picked up many times. This chain joins TRBV28 and TRBJ2-1, with 13 nucleotides matching TRBD2. This CDR3 is built from 16 residues. The V and J ends lost 4 bases and 8 bases, in that order; junction bases with no gene match: 8. Germline-derived CDR1 and CDR2 are MDHEN and SYDVKM. Here the CDR3 reads CASSSLTSGRLHEQFF. In DNA form, the CDR3 reads TGTGCCAGCAGTTCCCTGACTAGCGGGAGGTTGCATGAGCAGTTCTTC.

In this sample, this clonotype turned up many times. The chain recombines TRBV6-1 with TRBJ1-5, with a tentative D call TRBD1 (5 bases). This CDR3 has 14 amino acids. V dropped 8 bases and J dropped 5 bases, with 16 bases sitting between them. Germline values: CDR1 MNHNS, CDR2 SASEGT. The CDR3 DNA is TGTGCCAGCGGATTAGACAGAGGGCATCAGCCCCAGCATTTT. Its protein product is CASGLDRGHQPQHF.

The V call is TRBV6-2 or TRBV6-3, the J call TRBJ2-6; D uncertain. The CDR3 has 13 amino acids. Per germline, CDR1 MNHEY and CDR2 SVGEGT. Between the trimmed V and J ends, which lost 7 bases and 1 base, there was a span of 5 bases. This CDR3 is CASTGSGANVLTF. The CDR3 bases are TGTGCCAGCACCGGATCTGGGGCCAACGTCCTGACTTTC.

To note about this clonotype: A much larger clone sits a single nucleotide away, making a read error possible. The chain has TRBV5-1 and TRBJ2-4, with 12 positions matching TRBD1. The CDR3 has 16 residues. CDR1 SGHRS and CDR2 YFSETQ come from the germline V gene. The CDR3 reads CTSSPTGTGGFPIQYF. CDR3 DNA sequence: TGCACCAGCAGCCCCACCGGGACAGGGGGCTTCCCCATTCAGTACTTC.

This clonotype was counted at least ten times. The V gene is TRBV6-1, the J gene TRBJ2-3; no reliable D call. V was clipped by 3 bases and J by 0 bases, with 10 bases between them. The CDR3 loop spans 15 amino acids. Germline values: CDR1 MNHNS, CDR2 SASEGT. The CDR3: CASSDYSSSTDTQYF. The CDR3 DNA reads TGTGCCAGCAGTGATTACAGCTCTAGCACAGATACGCAGTATTTT.

This clonotype was counted at least ten times. CDR3 bases: TGTGCCAGCAGCTTAAGTGCCCTATATCCCCTGGGGACCTACGAGCAGTACTTC. It translates to CASSLSALYPLGTYEQYF. V and J are TRBV11-2 and TRBJ2-7; D gene uncertain. The CDR3 length is 18 residues. V was cut by 2 bases and J by 2 bases, with 22 bases left in between. Germline assignment: CDR1 SGHAT and CDR2 FQNNGV. Full variable domain (remainder filled in from reference TRBV11-2 and TRBJ2-7): EAGVAQSPRYKIIEKRQSVAFWCNPISGHATLYWYQQILGQGPKLLIQFQNNGVVDDSQLPKDRFSAERLKGVDSTLKIQPAKLEDSAVYLCASSLSALYPLGTYEQYFGPGTRLTVT.

V and J are TRBV27 and TRBJ2-1; the D gene is possibly TRBD2 (5 bases). This CDR3 is 13 amino acids long. Germline V gives CDR1 MNHEY, CDR2 SMNVEV (reference sequence). V was pared by 6 bases and J by 11 bases, with 17 bases between. CDR3 amino acids: CASRQTSSGKQFF. In DNA, the CDR3 is TGTGCCAGCAGGCAAACTAGTTCTGGTAAGCAGTTCTTC.

This clonotype has a count of ten or more. The rearrangement joins TRBV12-5 to TRBJ1-1, with TRBD1 matching over 9 bases. This CDR3 spans 17 amino acids. With V trimmed by 0 bases and J by 1 base, 6 bases remained unmatched. Germline loops: CDR1 LGHNT, CDR2 FRNRAP. The CDR3 DNA reads TGTGCTAGTGGTTTGGTACTAGGGACAGGGCGGAACACTGAAGCTTTCTTT. Protein: CASGLVLGTGRNTEAFF.

Only a few counts were recorded for this clonotype. The chain recombines TRBV5-8 with TRBJ2-3; TRBD1 aligns across 8 bases. The germline V gene encodes CDR1 SGHTS and CDR2 YDEGEE. With V trimmed by 4 bases and J by 1 base, 8 bases remained unmatched. The CDR3 contains 16 residues. In DNA form, the CDR3 reads TGTGCCAGCAGCCAAGGAGACAGGGGAGGCACAGATACGCAGTATTTT. Its protein is CASSQGDRGGTDTQYF.

This clonotype has a handful of counts. The rearrangement uses TRBV2 and TRBJ2-7; D perhaps matches TRBD1 (6 bases). The CDR3 is 14 residues long. Germline V gives CDR1 SNHLY, CDR2 FYNNEI. The V end lost 5 bases, the J end lost 6 bases, and 17 bases lay between the germline ends. This CDR3 reads CASSYTRRDIEQYF. CDR3 in DNA: TGTGCCAGCAGTTACACACGTAGGGACATCGAGCAGTACTTC.

Many counts were recorded for this clonotype. V is TRBV2 and J is TRBJ2-7, with 7 bases identical to TRBD2. V shed 9 bases, J shed 1 base, and the junction held 9 bases outside the gene matches. This CDR3 has 14 residues. Germline assignment: CDR1 SNHLY and CDR2 FYNNEI. The CDR3 reads CASLRDYDSYEQYF. CDR3 nucleotides: TGTGCCAGTCTCCGGGACTATGATTCCTACGAGCAGTACTTC. Variable domain in full (rest from reference TRBV2 and TRBJ2-7): EPEVTQTPSHQVTQMGQEVILRCVPISNHLYFYWYRQILGQKVEFLVSFYNNEISEKSEIFDDQFSVERPDGSNFTLKIRSTKLEDSAMYFCASLRDYDSYEQYFGPGTRLTVT.

CDR3 sequence: CASSANTANGANVLTF. DNA for the CDR3: TGTGCCAGCAGCGCCAACACGGCTAATGGGGCCAACGTCCTGACTTTC. The genes are TRBV7-9 and TRBJ2-6; D gene unclear. The V gene lost 5 bases and the J gene lost 3 bases, with 14 bases spanning the gap. Germline assignment: CDR1 SEHNR and CDR2 FQNEAQ (reference sequence). This CDR3 has 16 amino acids.

This clonotype was detected many times. This chain connects TRBV12-3 or TRBV12-4 to TRBJ1-5; 8 bases fit TRBD1. The V segment lost 4 bases and the J segment 6 bases; nucleotides outside the gene matches: 11. The CDR3 is 16 residues long. The CDR3 is CASSSQIGQGSQPQHF. The CDR3 DNA sequence: TGTGCCAGCAGTTCCCAAATTGGACAGGGTAGTCAGCCCCAGCATTTT.

This clonotype showed up many times. The CDR3 DNA follows: TGTGCCTGGAGTACCTTGTGGACAGAAGAGACCCAGTACTTC. Translated: CAWSTLWTEETQYF. V is TRBV30 and J is TRBJ2-5, with D possibly TRBD1 on 6 matching bases. Looked up from germline, CDR1 is GTSNPN and CDR2 is SVGIG (reference sequence). CDR3 length equals 14 residues. V lost 2 bases, J lost 3 bases, and 13 bases lay in between.